This TCR beta chain was sequenced for a study of T cell responses to AZD1222 COVID-19 vaccine. Sequencing was performed with immunoSEQ multiplex PCR; in TCRdb, only in-frame clones are kept and a portion is missing. This table holds roughly 160,000 clones, 80% to 90% found once. This clone came up once. This CDR3 region has 13 residues. The V and J ends lost 1 base and 8 bases respectively, with 6 bases between them. Per the germline V gene, CDR1 is LNHNV and CDR2 is YYDKDF (reference sequence). This receptor was obtained from an adult in good health. The genes are TRBV15 and TRBJ1-6; D is unclear. The sequences come from peripheral blood, collected on day 0 of AZD1222 vaccination. The CDR3 reads CATSRGADSPLHF. CDR3 DNA: TGTGCCACCAGCAGAGGCGCCGATTCACCCCTCCACTTT.